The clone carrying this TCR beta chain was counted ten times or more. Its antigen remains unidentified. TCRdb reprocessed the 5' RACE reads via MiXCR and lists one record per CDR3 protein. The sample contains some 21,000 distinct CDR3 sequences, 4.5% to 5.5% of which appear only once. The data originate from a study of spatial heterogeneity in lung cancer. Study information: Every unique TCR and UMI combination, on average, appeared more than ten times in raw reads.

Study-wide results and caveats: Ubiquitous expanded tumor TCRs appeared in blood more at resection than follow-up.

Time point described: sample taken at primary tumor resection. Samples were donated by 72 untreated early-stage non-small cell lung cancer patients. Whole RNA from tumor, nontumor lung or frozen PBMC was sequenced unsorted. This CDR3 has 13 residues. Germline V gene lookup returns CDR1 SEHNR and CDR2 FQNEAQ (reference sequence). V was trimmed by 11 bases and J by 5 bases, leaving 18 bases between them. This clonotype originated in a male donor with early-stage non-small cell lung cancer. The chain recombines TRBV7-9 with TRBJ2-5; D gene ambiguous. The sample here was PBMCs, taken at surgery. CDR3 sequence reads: CAVRAKGSETQYF. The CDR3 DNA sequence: TGTGCCGTTAGAGCCAAAGGATCCGAGACCCAGTACTTC.